Following are 17 T cell receptor beta chains from one sample sequenced in a study of shared clonotypes between healthy human individuals. The repertoire was sequenced with immunoSEQ multiplex PCR; TCRdb's copy has only in-frame clones and lacks some. The sample yields 2 million to 2.5 million clones, roughly 95% seen once. Sequencing was done on a sample of naive CD4+ T cells sorted from blood. This sample's subset: CD45RA+ positively selected. The origin of the receptors is a man aged 18 to 29 in good health.

This chain connects TRBV10-2 to TRBJ2-3; 16 positions match TRBD2. CDR1 is WSHSY and CDR2 is SAAADI in the germline V gene. The CDR3 is 18 residues long. Germline trimming cut 0 bases from V and 7 bases from J; bases unmatched to any gene: 7. The CDR3: CASSESPGLAGGLNTQYF. The CDR3, as DNA: TGCGCCAGCAGTGAGTCTCCGGGACTAGCGGGGGGGCTGAATACGCAGTATTTT.

The rearrangement links TRBV6-1 to TRBJ1-6; no reliable D call. Germline CDR1 MNHNS, CDR2 SASEGT. The CDR3 runs 10 residues. Trimming shortened V by 7 bases and J by 8 bases, and 3 bases separated the two germline ends. The CDR3 DNA sequence: TGTGCCAGCAATGATTCACCCCTCCACTTT. Translated, it gives CASNDSPLHF.

This clone has only one observation. This chain uses TRBV18 with TRBJ1-2, with D tentatively TRBD1 (6 bases). Germline V gene data show CDR1 as KGHSH and CDR2 as LQKENI. There are 18 residues in the CDR3. Trimming shortened V by 3 bases and J by 4 bases, and 24 bases separated the two germline ends. The CDR3 spells CASSPWAPRGAHGYGYTF. The CDR3 nucleotides are TGTGCCAGCTCACCCTGGGCTCCCCGGGGGGCGCATGGCTATGGCTACACCTTC.

The chain links TRBV5-1 to TRBJ1-6; D is possibly TRBD1 (6 bases). V was shortened by 2 bases and J by 0 bases, with 15 bases between the two germline ends. This CDR3 comprises 18 residues. Germline V lookup: CDR1 SGHRS, CDR2 YFSETQ. The CDR3 bases are TGCGCCAGCAGCTTTAACCTACAGGGCGACTCCTATAATTCACCCCTCCACTTT. The encoded protein is CASSFNLQGDSYNSPLHF.

With respect to this clone: Germline is not matched at one junction end, which may reflect a read error. This chain links TRBV11-3 with TRBJ2-2, with D tentatively TRBD1 or TRBD2 (5 bases each). The CDR3 length is 15 residues. CDR1 and CDR2 from the germline V gene are SGHNT and YENEEA. In DNA, the CDR3 is TGTGCCAGCAGCTTAGATGGGGCGGACACCGGGGAGCTGTCTTTT. Protein product: CASSLDGADTGELSF.

This clone was seen only once. The CDR3 loop is CASRKNRGYYGYTF. CDR3 coding DNA: TGTGCCAGCCGTAAAAACAGGGGGTACTATGGCTACACCTTC. The chain couples TRBV28 to TRBJ1-2, with 8 bases that match TRBD1. This CDR3 is built from 14 residues. Germline values: CDR1 MDHEN, CDR2 SYDVKM. The junction had 8 bases not matched to a gene; V was cut back by 8 bases and J by 3 bases.

The genes are TRBV5-1 and TRBJ2-7, with 16 bases fitting TRBD2. The V segment lost 3 bases and the J segment 2 bases; nucleotides outside the gene matches: 8. Germline V gene sequence: CDR1 SGHRS, CDR2 YFSETQ. This CDR3 has 18 amino acids. DNA for the CDR3: TGCGCCAGCAGCTCGGATCCGGGACTAGCGGGGGGGCCCTACGAGCAGTACTTC. Protein product: CASSSDPGLAGGPYEQYF.

The chain is built from TRBV19 and TRBJ2-2, with 12 bases lining up with TRBD1. The CDR3 runs 17 residues. V trimming: 3 bases; J trimming: 8 bases; junction bases outside the gene matches: 10. CDR1 is LNHDA, CDR2 SQIVND, per germline (reference sequence). For the CDR3, the DNA is TGTGCCAGTAGTATTATCTCGGGACAGGGGGCAATTGGGGAGCTGTTTTTT. Translation: CASSIISGQGAIGELFF.

V usage is TRBV7-9 and J usage is TRBJ1-6, with a weak D call TRBD1 (5 bases). Trimming removed 1 base at V and 6 bases at J, with 10 bases between. The CDR3 extends over 15 amino acids. In germline, CDR1 is SEHNR, CDR2 FQNEAQ (reference sequence). CDR3 bases: TGTGCCAGCAGCTTAGGTGGGGGTTCTAATTCACCCCTCCACTTT. As protein: CASSLGGGSNSPLHF. The whole variable domain, filled in from reference TRBV7-9 and TRBJ1-6, reads DTGVSQNPRHKITKRGQNVTFRCDPISEHNRLYWYRQTLGQGPEFLTYFQNEAQLEKSRLLSDRFSAERPKGSFSTLEIQRTEQGDSAMYLCASSLGGGSNSPLHFGNGTRLTVT.

Note on this clone: Other DNA sequences in this specimen translate into the identical CDR3. This chain connects TRBV5-1 to TRBJ2-1; D ambiguous. The CDR3 spans 13 residues. V was cut by 1 base and J by 3 bases, with 5 bases left in between. Germline V gene lookup returns CDR1 SGHRS and CDR2 YFSETQ. Written as DNA, the CDR3 is TGCGCCAGCAGCTTGTCTGGCTACAATGAGCAGTTCTTC. Protein product: CASSLSGYNEQFF.

V gene TRBV5-1 combines with J gene TRBJ1-4; D may be TRBD1 (5 bases). The CDR3 contains 14 residues. Trimming removed 1 base from V and 7 bases from J, with 11 bases in between. In germline, CDR1 is SGHRS, CDR2 YFSETQ. CDR3 in DNA: TGCGCCAGCAGCTTGTTTCCCGGGGGTGAAAAACTGTTTTTT. It encodes CASSLFPGGEKLFF.

The CDR3, as DNA: TGTGCCAGCAGCCAGATTGGGGGGCCCTACAATGAGCAGTTCTTC. Its protein product is CASSQIGGPYNEQFF. This chain joins TRBV9 and TRBJ2-1; D may match TRBD1 or TRBD2 (6 bases each). Germline V gene sequence: CDR1 SGDLS, CDR2 YYNGEE. CDR3 length: 15 residues. The V end lost 4 bases, the J end lost 2 bases, and 13 bases lay between the germline ends.

The gene calls are TRBV30 and TRBJ2-3; D not certain. V was clipped by 3 bases and J by 2 bases, with 15 bases between them. Germline-derived CDR1 and CDR2 are GTSNPN and SVGIG (reference sequence). CDR3 length: 15 residues. The CDR3 DNA reads as TGTGCCTGGAGCGCCACTCGCGGTTTCACAGATACGCAGTATTTT. Amino acid sequence: CAWSATRGFTDTQYF.

For the CDR3, the DNA is TGCGCCAGCAGCTTCGGGGGACACTTCACAGATACGCAGTATTTT. This translates into CASSFGGHFTDTQYF. This chain uses TRBV5-1 with TRBJ2-3; D might be TRBD1 or TRBD2, each matching 6 bases. The germline V gene has CDR1 SGHRS and CDR2 YFSETQ. The CDR3 has 15 amino acids. The V end lost 2 bases, the J end lost 2 bases, and 12 bases lay between the germline ends.

This clone has a single count. The chain has TRBV19 and TRBJ1-2; D not certain. From germline, CDR1 is LNHDA and CDR2 SQIVND (reference sequence). The CDR3 is 13 amino acids. V was pared by 3 bases and J by 6 bases, with 11 bases between. CDR3 residues: CASSIGLLDGYTF. CDR3 sequence (DNA): TGTGCCAGTAGTATTGGGCTCCTGGATGGCTACACCTTC.

The chain has TRBV27 and TRBJ2-3, with 9 bases matching TRBD2. The CDR3 is 16 amino acids. V was clipped by 2 bases and J by 6 bases; unmatched bases: 9. The germline V gene has CDR1 MNHEY and CDR2 SMNVEV (reference sequence). The CDR3 DNA reads TGTGCCAGCAGTTTAAGAGGGACTAGCTTATGGGATACGCAGTATTTT. It translates to CASSLRGTSLWDTQYF.

This chain joins TRBV10-1 and TRBJ2-2; TRBD2 is a possible D gene (5 bases). V lost 6 bases to trimming and J lost 5 bases, with 7 bases between them. CDR3 length: 12 residues. The germline V gene has CDR1 WNHNN and CDR2 SYGVQD (reference sequence). The CDR3 coding sequence is TGCGCCAGCAGAGGACTGACCGGGGAGCTGTTTTTT. It translates to CASRGLTGELFF.